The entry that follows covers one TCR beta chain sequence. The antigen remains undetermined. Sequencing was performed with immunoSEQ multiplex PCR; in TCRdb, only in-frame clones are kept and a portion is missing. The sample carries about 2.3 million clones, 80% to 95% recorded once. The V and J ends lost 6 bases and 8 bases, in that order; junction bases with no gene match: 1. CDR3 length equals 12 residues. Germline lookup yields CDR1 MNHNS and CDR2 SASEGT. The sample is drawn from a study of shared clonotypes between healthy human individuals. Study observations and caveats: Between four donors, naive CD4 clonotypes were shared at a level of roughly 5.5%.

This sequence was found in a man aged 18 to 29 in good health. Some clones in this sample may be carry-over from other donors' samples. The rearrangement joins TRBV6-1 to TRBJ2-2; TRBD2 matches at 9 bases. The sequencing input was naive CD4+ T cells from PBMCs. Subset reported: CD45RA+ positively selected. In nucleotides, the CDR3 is TGTGCCAGCAGAGGACTAGCGGGGGAGCTGTTTTTT. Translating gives CASRGLAGELFF.